A selection of T cell receptor beta chains follows, all from one sample in a study of T cells in Graves' hyperthyroidism and ophthalmopathy. MiXCR, run by TCRdb on the multiplex PCR reads, gives a single entry per CDR3 protein. The repertoire holds some 550,000 distinct CDR3 sequences, with around 16% as singletons. Source material: blood. The source of these receptors is a woman between 40 and 50 years old with Graves' ophthalmopathy. The CDR3 runs from the conserved cysteine through the conserved F or W. The order of the fields is V gene, clone size, D gene, J gene, CDR3 protein, CDR3 DNA. A D gene is named only where the DNA matches it firmly. The listing skips clone size in some rows; elsewhere it reads once, few, many or a size class.

V gene: TRBV28
clone size: -
D gene: -
J gene: TRBJ2-5
CDR3 protein: CASSLELKGETQYF
CDR3 DNA: TGTGCCAGCAGTTTAGAATTGAAGGGGGAGACCCAGTACTTC

V gene: TRBV18
clone size: many
D gene: -
J gene: TRBJ1-1
CDR3 protein: CASSPLRGDLNTEAFF
CDR3 DNA: TGTGCCAGCTCACCACTCAGGGGTGACCTAAACACTGAAGCTTTCTTT

V gene: TRBV6-1
clone size: few
D gene: -
J gene: TRBJ2-2
CDR3 protein: CASSEAIGHGELFF
CDR3 DNA: TGTGCCAGCAGTGAAGCAATAGGACACGGGGAGCTGTTTTTT

V gene: TRBV9
clone size: -
D gene: TRBD2
J gene: TRBJ2-1
CDR3 protein: CASSGDSGRASYNEQFF
CDR3 DNA: TGTGCCAGCAGCGGAGATAGCGGGAGGGCCTCCTACAATGAGCAGTTCTTC

V gene: TRBV20-1
clone size: many
D gene: TRBD2
J gene: TRBJ2-5
CDR3 protein: CSARDQRELQETQYF
CDR3 DNA: TGCAGTGCTAGAGATCAGCGGGAGTTACAAGAGACCCAGTACTTC

V gene: TRBV20-1
clone size: many
D gene: -
J gene: TRBJ1-2
CDR3 protein: CSARDWRDGYTF
CDR3 DNA: TGCAGTGCTAGAGATTGGCGCGATGGCTACACCTTC

V gene: TRBV7-9
clone size: few
D gene: -
J gene: TRBJ2-1
CDR3 protein: CASIPGAGNEQFF
CDR3 DNA: TGTGCCAGCATCCCGGGGGCGGGCAATGAGCAGTTCTTC

V gene: TRBV7-6
clone size: many
D gene: TRBD1
J gene: TRBJ2-1
CDR3 protein: CASSQRQGGEQFF
CDR3 DNA: TGTGCCAGCAGCCAGCGACAGGGCGGGGAGCAGTTCTTC

V gene: TRBV11-3
clone size: -
D gene: -
J gene: TRBJ2-1
CDR3 protein: CASSQRASYNEQFF
CDR3 DNA: TGTGCCAGCAGCCAGCGGGCGAGTTACAATGAGCAGTTCTTC

V gene: TRBV27
clone size: -
D gene: TRBD1
J gene: TRBJ2-7
CDR3 protein: CASSPTQGANEQYF
CDR3 DNA: TGTGCCAGCAGTCCAACTCAGGGGGCTAACGAGCAGTACTTC

V gene: TRBV6-1
clone size: -
D gene: -
J gene: TRBJ2-1
CDR3 protein: CASTKGSSYNEQFF
CDR3 DNA: TGTGCCAGCACTAAAGGGAGCTCCTACAATGAGCAGTTCTTC

V gene: TRBV4-1
clone size: few
D gene: -
J gene: TRBJ2-7
CDR3 protein: CASSQVQQGGPYEQYF
CDR3 DNA: TGCGCCAGCAGCCAAGTGCAACAGGGTGGGCCCTACGAGCAGTACTTC

V gene: TRBV19
clone size: -
D gene: TRBD1
J gene: TRBJ2-7
CDR3 protein: CASSSGTDPSEQYF
CDR3 DNA: TGTGCCAGTAGCTCCGGGACAGACCCTAGTGAGCAGTACTTC

V gene: TRBV27
clone size: many
D gene: TRBD2
J gene: TRBJ2-7
CDR3 protein: CASSLSGGLYEQYF
CDR3 DNA: TGTGCCAGCAGTCTCAGCGGGGGGCTGTACGAGCAGTACTTC

V gene: TRBV6-1
clone size: -
D gene: TRBD1
J gene: TRBJ1-2
CDR3 protein: CASSTTGNGYTF
CDR3 DNA: TGTGCCAGCAGTACGACAGGGAACGGCTACACCTTC

V gene: TRBV7-8
clone size: few
D gene: -
J gene: TRBJ2-5
CDR3 protein: CASSERTETQYF
CDR3 DNA: TGTGCCAGCAGCGAACGTACAGAGACCCAGTACTTC

V gene: TRBV4-1
clone size: -
D gene: -
J gene: TRBJ2-3
CDR3 protein: CASSLGQAGGTDTQYF
CDR3 DNA: TGCGCCAGCAGCCTAGGACAGGCGGGGGGCACAGATACGCAGTATTTT

V gene: TRBV19
clone size: once
D gene: TRBD2
J gene: TRBJ2-3
CDR3 protein: CASRERGRTDTQYF
CDR3 DNA: TGTGCCAGTCGGGAGCGGGGAAGGACAGATACGCAGTATTTT

V gene: TRBV6-4
clone size: few
D gene: -
J gene: TRBJ2-3
CDR3 protein: CASSDSSSGGSDTQYF
CDR3 DNA: TGTGCCAGCAGTGACTCGTCTAGTGGGGGTTCAGATACGCAGTATTTT

V gene: TRBV10-3
clone size: -
D gene: -
J gene: TRBJ1-5
CDR3 protein: CAISEDGGQPQHF
CDR3 DNA: TGTGCCATCAGTGAGGACGGTGGGCAGCCCCAGCATTTT

V gene: TRBV15
clone size: -
D gene: TRBD2
J gene: TRBJ2-3
CDR3 protein: CATSSGTSGFRADTQYF
CDR3 DNA: TGTGCCACCAGCAGCGGGACTAGCGGGTTCCGGGCAGATACGCAGTATTTT

V gene: TRBV30
clone size: -
D gene: TRBD1
J gene: TRBJ2-3
CDR3 protein: CATSWTGYTDTQYF
CDR3 DNA: TGTGCCACGTCCTGGACAGGGTACACAGATACGCAGTATTTT

V gene: TRBV30
clone size: many
D gene: TRBD1
J gene: TRBJ1-1
CDR3 protein: CACRDRGHTEAFF
CDR3 DNA: TGTGCCTGCCGGGACAGGGGGCACACTGAAGCTTTCTTT

V gene: TRBV2
clone size: many
D gene: TRBD2
J gene: TRBJ2-3
CDR3 protein: CASSEGLAGAADTQYF
CDR3 DNA: TGTGCCAGCAGTGAGGGACTAGCGGGGGCGGCAGATACGCAGTATTTT

V gene: TRBV20-1
clone size: few
D gene: TRBD1
J gene: TRBJ2-3
CDR3 protein: CSARDELGTGAYRLDTQYF
CDR3 DNA: TGCAGTGCTAGAGATGAGTTGGGGACAGGGGCCTATCGTCTTGATACGCAGTATTTT

V gene: TRBV30
clone size: -
D gene: -
J gene: TRBJ2-3
CDR3 protein: CAWKNSPSTDTQYF
CDR3 DNA: TGTGCCTGGAAGAACAGCCCTAGCACAGATACGCAGTATTTT

V gene: TRBV7-9
clone size: many
D gene: -
J gene: TRBJ1-2
CDR3 protein: CASSLGTPYGYTF
CDR3 DNA: TGTGCCAGCAGCTTAGGGACACCTTATGGCTACACCTTC

V gene: TRBV6-1
clone size: many
D gene: TRBD1
J gene: TRBJ1-6
CDR3 protein: CASSWNRDRSPNSPLHF
CDR3 DNA: TGTGCCAGCAGTTGGAACCGGGACAGGTCCCCTAATTCACCCCTCCACTTT

V gene: TRBV27
clone size: many
D gene: TRBD1
J gene: TRBJ1-1
CDR3 protein: CASSLTGQGVAFF
CDR3 DNA: TGTGCCAGCAGTTTAACCGGACAGGGGGTAGCTTTCTTT

V gene: TRBV6-5
clone size: medium-sized
D gene: TRBD2
J gene: TRBJ2-2
CDR3 protein: CASSYGREITGELFF
CDR3 DNA: TGTGCCAGCAGTTACGGGCGGGAGATAACCGGGGAGCTGTTTTTT

V gene: TRBV20-1
clone size: many
D gene: TRBD1
J gene: TRBJ2-3
CDR3 protein: CSARGQGAGTDTQYF
CDR3 DNA: TGCAGTGCTAGAGGCCAGGGGGCAGGCACAGATACGCAGTATTTT

V gene: TRBV11-2
clone size: many
D gene: -
J gene: TRBJ1-3
CDR3 protein: CASRSGSYSGNTIYF
CDR3 DNA: TGTGCCAGCAGATCGGGGTCCTACTCTGGAAACACCATATATTTT

V gene: TRBV5-1
clone size: many
D gene: -
J gene: TRBJ1-1
CDR3 protein: CASSPDSGPSTEAFF
CDR3 DNA: TGCGCCAGCAGCCCGGACAGTGGGCCGAGCACTGAAGCTTTCTTT